This entry describes one T cell receptor beta chain. The V end was cut by 0 bases, the J end by 8 bases, with 7 bases between. CDR1 is KGHSH, CDR2 LQKENI, per germline. CDR3 length: 12 amino acids. TCRdb independently ran MiXCR on the 5' RACE reads; one entry per CDR3 protein. The repertoire holds 140,000 or so distinct CDR3 sequences, 6% to 6.5% seen once, with around 2% in the top ten. This sample was taken from a study of T-cell memory formation after mild COVID-19. The clonotype originates from an adult woman who had mild COVID-19 (a few samples of this study predate the infection). Cell type and time point are not known. The source material was PBMCs or a T cell subset sorted from them (not recorded which). The chain is built from TRBV18 and TRBJ1-1; weak D call: TRBD1 (5 bases). The CDR3 DNA sequence: TGTGCCAGCTCACCACCGGGACGGGAAGCTTTCTTT. Protein: CASSPPGREAFF.